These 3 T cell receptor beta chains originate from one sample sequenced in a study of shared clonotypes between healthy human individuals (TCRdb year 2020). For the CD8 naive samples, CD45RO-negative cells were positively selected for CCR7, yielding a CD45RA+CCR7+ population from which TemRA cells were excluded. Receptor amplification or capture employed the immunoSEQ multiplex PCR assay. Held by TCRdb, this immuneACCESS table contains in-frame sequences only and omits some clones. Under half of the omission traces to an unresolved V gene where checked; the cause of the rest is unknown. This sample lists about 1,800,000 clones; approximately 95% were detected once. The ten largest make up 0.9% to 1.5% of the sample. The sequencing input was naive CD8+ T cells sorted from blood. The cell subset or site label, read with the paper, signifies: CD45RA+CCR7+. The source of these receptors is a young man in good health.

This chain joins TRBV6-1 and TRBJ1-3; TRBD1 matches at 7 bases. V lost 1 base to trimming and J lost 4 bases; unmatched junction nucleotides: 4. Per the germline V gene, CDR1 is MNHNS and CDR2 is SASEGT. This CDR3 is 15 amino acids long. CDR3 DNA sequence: TGTGCCAGCAGTGAAGATGGGACAGCCGGAAACACCATATATTTT. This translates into CASSEDGTAGNTIYF.

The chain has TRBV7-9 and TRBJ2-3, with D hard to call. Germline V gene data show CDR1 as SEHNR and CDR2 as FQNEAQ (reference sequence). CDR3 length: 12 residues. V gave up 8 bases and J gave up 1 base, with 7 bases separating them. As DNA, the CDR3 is TGTGCCAGCGATTACGGCACAGATACGCAGTATTTT. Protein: CASDYGTDTQYF.

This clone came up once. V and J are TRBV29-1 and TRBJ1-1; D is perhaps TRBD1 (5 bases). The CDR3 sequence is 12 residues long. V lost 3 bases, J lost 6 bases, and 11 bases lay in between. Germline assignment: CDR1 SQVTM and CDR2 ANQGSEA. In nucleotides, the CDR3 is TGCAGCGTTGATGGACAAAGCGCTGAAGCTTTCTTT. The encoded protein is CSVDGQSAEAFF.